This T cell receptor (beta chain) stems from a study of T cell repertoires in cytomegalovirus infection. Across the whole study: A matching HLA type, together with CMV infection, was signaled by public TCR beta signatures. Study-level results: Accumulated public TCR beta family frequency recognized individuals carrying CMV together with the relevant HLA. Ex vivo responses were dominated by HLA-C-restricted CMV-specific TCR beta clonotypes.

TCRdb processed the reads anew with MiXCR; each CDR3 protein has one entry. Among about 230,000 distinct CDR3 sequences listed, over 20% were seen once. V lost 4 bases and J 0 bases, leaving 9 bases between the germline ends. The CDR3 extends over 13 amino acids. Per germline, CDR1 SQVTM and CDR2 ANQGSEA. This clonotype was detected a few times. What it binds is unknown. This TCR was recovered from a human donor in good health (CMV status not recorded). Some clones in this sample may be carry-over from other donors' samples. Sequencing was carried out using CD8+ T cells from PBMCs. The chain links TRBV29-1 to TRBJ1-2; no clear D gene. The CDR3 is CSVVSAANYGYTF. The CDR3 region has the DNA TGCAGCGTTGTATCAGCAGCTAACTATGGCTACACCTTC.